These T cell receptor beta chains were read from a single sample in a study of cytomegalovirus exposure and HLA in healthy donors. The table came from immunoSEQ multiplex PCR; TCRdb's copy has only in-frame clones and leaves some out. This sample yields 150,000 or so clones, of which 75% are seen a single time; around 7% belongs to the top ten. Sequencing was performed on PBMCs. These receptors were obtained from a man aged 25 to 40 in good health and CMV-seronegative. Each CDR3 is given with its conserved first and last residue. A D gene is named only where the DNA matches it firmly. Clone size is not always given. Where it is, it says once, few, many or a class for expanded clones.

D gene: TRBD1; J gene: TRBJ2-5; V gene: TRBV29-1; clone size: once; CDR3 protein: CSAQAARGLETQYF; CDR3 DNA: TGCAGCGCCCAGGCGGCCAGGGGGCTAGAGACCCAGTACTTC
D gene: TRBD1; J gene: TRBJ1-1; V gene: TRBV10-2; clone size: few; CDR3 protein: CASRRDSRSNTEAFF; CDR3 DNA: TGCGCCAGCAGACGGGACAGCCGTTCGAACACTGAAGCTTTCTTT
D gene: TRBD2; J gene: TRBJ2-7; V gene: TRBV4-2; clone size: -; CDR3 protein: CASSAYISSGSGNEQYF; CDR3 DNA: TGTGCCAGCAGCGCGTACATATCTAGCGGGAGTGGCAACGAGCAGTACTTC
D gene: TRBD1; J gene: TRBJ2-7; V gene: TRBV5-5; clone size: -; CDR3 protein: CASSALRDSYEQYF; CDR3 DNA: TGTGCCAGCAGCGCATTACGGGACAGCTACGAGCAGTACTTC
D gene: TRBD2; J gene: TRBJ2-1; V gene: TRBV2; clone size: -; CDR3 protein: CASRGQRGAYNEQFF; CDR3 DNA: TGTGCCAGCAGAGGCCAGCGGGGGGCCTACAATGAGCAGTTCTTC
D gene: -; J gene: TRBJ1-1; V gene: TRBV7-3; clone size: -; CDR3 protein: CASSSQPTGNTEAFF; CDR3 DNA: TGTGCCAGCAGCTCCCAACCGACAGGGAACACTGAAGCTTTCTTT
D gene: -; J gene: TRBJ2-3; V gene: TRBV19; clone size: -; CDR3 protein: CASSNLRTAASTDTQYF; CDR3 DNA: TGTGCCAGTTCCAATCTAAGGACAGCAGCAAGCACAGATACGCAGTATTTT
D gene: TRBD1; J gene: TRBJ2-7; V gene: TRBV27; clone size: -; CDR3 protein: CASSLLPGGGRPYEQYF; CDR3 DNA: TGTGCCAGCAGTTTATTGCCAGGGGGTGGGCGCCCATACGAGCAGTACTTC
D gene: -; J gene: TRBJ2-1; V gene: TRBV6-4; clone size: few; CDR3 protein: CASTRDGSGEQFF; CDR3 DNA: TGTGCCAGCACCCGGGACGGGAGCGGTGAGCAGTTCTTC
D gene: TRBD2; J gene: TRBJ2-3; V gene: TRBV28; clone size: -; CDR3 protein: CASSPIPGLADTDTQYF; CDR3 DNA: TGTGCCAGCAGTCCGATACCGGGACTAGCGGACACAGATACGCAGTATTTT
D gene: -; J gene: TRBJ1-5; V gene: TRBV4-1; clone size: -; CDR3 protein: CASSQVGGGHKAHQPQHF; CDR3 DNA: TGCGCCAGCAGCCAAGTCGGTGGTGGACACAAGGCTCATCAGCCCCAGCATTTT
D gene: TRBD1; J gene: TRBJ1-1; V gene: TRBV19; clone size: once; CDR3 protein: CASSGGEYRGESEAFF; CDR3 DNA: TGTGCCAGTAGTGGCGGTGAATACAGGGGAGAAAGTGAAGCTTTCTTT
D gene: TRBD1; J gene: TRBJ2-7; V gene: TRBV13; clone size: -; CDR3 protein: CASSLRDSYEQYF; CDR3 DNA: TGTGCCAGCAGCTTAAGGGACAGCTACGAGCAGTACTTC
D gene: TRBD1; J gene: TRBJ1-2; V gene: TRBV2; clone size: -; CDR3 protein: CASSKWDSGNYGYTF; CDR3 DNA: TGTGCCAGCAGTAAGTGGGACAGTGGAAACTATGGCTACACCTTC
D gene: -; J gene: TRBJ1-4; V gene: TRBV5-1; clone size: -; CDR3 protein: CASSNAGPTNEKLFF; CDR3 DNA: TGCGCCAGCAGCAACGCGGGCCCAACTAATGAAAAACTGTTTTTT
D gene: TRBD1; J gene: TRBJ2-1; V gene: TRBV28; clone size: -; CDR3 protein: CASSRNRGPYNEQFF; CDR3 DNA: TGTGCCAGCAGCCGTAACAGGGGGCCCTACAATGAGCAGTTCTTC
D gene: -; J gene: TRBJ2-5; V gene: TRBV5-6; clone size: few; CDR3 protein: CASSRSGQETQYF; CDR3 DNA: TGTGCCAGCAGCCGGAGCGGACAAGAGACCCAGTACTTC
D gene: TRBD1; J gene: TRBJ2-7; V gene: TRBV6-5; clone size: few; CDR3 protein: CASRPRGTGIYEQYF; CDR3 DNA: TGTGCCAGCAGACCTAGGGGGACAGGGATTTACGAGCAGTACTTC
D gene: -; J gene: TRBJ2-6; V gene: TRBV30; clone size: -; CDR3 protein: CAWSKTASGANVLTF; CDR3 DNA: TGTGCCTGGAGTAAGACAGCGTCTGGGGCCAACGTCCTGACTTTC
D gene: -; J gene: TRBJ1-1; V gene: TRBV5-1; clone size: -; CDR3 protein: CASSPGALNTEAFF; CDR3 DNA: TGCGCCAGCAGCCCAGGGGCTTTGAACACTGAGGCTTTCTTT
D gene: -; J gene: TRBJ2-6; V gene: TRBV21-1; clone size: -; CDR3 protein: CASSSPQGLVGSGANVLTF; CDR3 DNA: -
D gene: -; J gene: TRBJ2-7; V gene: TRBV11-3; clone size: few; CDR3 protein: CASSLDRPPTELYEQYF; CDR3 DNA: TGTGCCAGCAGCTTAGATCGTCCTCCGACAGAGCTCTACGAGCAGTACTTC
D gene: TRBD2; J gene: TRBJ2-1; V gene: TRBV6-1; clone size: -; CDR3 protein: CASSEERTSGSIDEQFF; CDR3 DNA: TGTGCCAGCAGTGAAGAAAGGACTAGCGGGAGTATAGATGAGCAGTTCTTC
D gene: -; J gene: TRBJ2-6; V gene: TRBV27; clone size: -; CDR3 protein: CASSPARMRTYSGANGLTF; CDR3 DNA: TGTGCCAGCAGTCCCGCACGTATGAGAACCTACTCTGGGGCCAACGGCCTGACTTTC
D gene: TRBD2; J gene: TRBJ2-3; V gene: TRBV30; clone size: few; CDR3 protein: CAWSVGLATDTQYF; CDR3 DNA: TGTGCCTGGAGTGTGGGACTAGCCACAGATACGCAGTATTTT
D gene: -; J gene: TRBJ1-4; V gene: TRBV5-4; clone size: few; CDR3 protein: CASSSNGVTSKFF; CDR3 DNA: TGTGCCAGCAGCTCCAACGGGGTTACCTCAAAATTTTTT
D gene: -; J gene: TRBJ2-5; V gene: TRBV27; clone size: few; CDR3 protein: CASRGINPTVQETQYF; CDR3 DNA: TGTGCCAGCAGGGGAATAAATCCGACAGTACAAGAGACCCAGTACTTC
D gene: -; J gene: TRBJ2-2; V gene: TRBV28; clone size: -; CDR3 protein: CASRIAGLTGRELFF; CDR3 DNA: TGTGCCAGCAGAATCGCGGGACTTACGGGCCGGGAGCTGTTTTTT
D gene: -; J gene: TRBJ1-2; V gene: TRBV18; clone size: once; CDR3 protein: CASSPLLEGAYGYTF; CDR3 DNA: TGTGCCAGCTCACCCCTTCTCGAGGGTGCCTATGGCTACACCTTC
D gene: TRBD2; J gene: TRBJ2-1; V gene: TRBV11-2; clone size: few; CDR3 protein: CASSLSLAEYNEQFF; CDR3 DNA: TGTGCCAGCAGCCTCAGTCTAGCGGAGTACAATGAGCAGTTCTTC
D gene: -; J gene: TRBJ1-2; V gene: TRBV14; clone size: few; CDR3 protein: CASSQVEAGIYGYTF; CDR3 DNA: TGTGCCAGCAGCCAAGTAGAAGCAGGGATCTATGGCTACACCTTC
D gene: -; J gene: TRBJ2-7; V gene: TRBV28; clone size: -; CDR3 protein: CASSVGGTQTYEQYF; CDR3 DNA: TGTGCCAGCAGTGTTGGAGGAACCCAGACGTACGAGCAGTACTTC
D gene: -; J gene: TRBJ2-1; V gene: TRBV29-1; clone size: few; CDR3 protein: CSVEEGQSSYNEQFF; CDR3 DNA: TGCAGCGTGGAAGAAGGACAGAGCTCCTACAATGAGCAGTTCTTC
D gene: TRBD1; J gene: TRBJ1-1; V gene: TRBV5-1; clone size: -; CDR3 protein: CASSFSPGGDAFF; CDR3 DNA: TGCGCCAGCAGCTTTTCCCCAGGGGGCGACGCTTTCTTT
D gene: -; J gene: TRBJ1-3; V gene: TRBV7-9; clone size: medium-sized; CDR3 protein: CASSLGGHRNTIYF; CDR3 DNA: TGTGCCAGCAGCTTAGGGGGACACCGAAACACCATATATTTT
D gene: -; J gene: TRBJ2-3; V gene: TRBV11-2; clone size: -; CDR3 protein: CASSGTGADTQYF; CDR3 DNA: TGTGCCAGCAGCGGAACGGGGGCAGATACGCAGTATTTT
D gene: -; J gene: TRBJ2-3; V gene: TRBV4-1; clone size: few; CDR3 protein: CASSQGGENTQYF; CDR3 DNA: TGCGCCAGCAGCCAAGGGGGAGAGAATACGCAGTATTTT
D gene: -; J gene: TRBJ1-1; V gene: TRBV5-6; clone size: -; CDR3 protein: CASSPGGLWNTEAFF; CDR3 DNA: TGTGCCAGCAGCCCCGGCGGGCTGTGGAACACTGAAGCTTTCTTT
D gene: TRBD1; J gene: TRBJ2-1; V gene: TRBV13; clone size: -; CDR3 protein: CASRGRVTLWGQGEDEQFF; CDR3 DNA: TGTGCCAGCCGGGGACGTGTAACATTGTGGGGACAGGGGGAGGATGAGCAGTTCTTC